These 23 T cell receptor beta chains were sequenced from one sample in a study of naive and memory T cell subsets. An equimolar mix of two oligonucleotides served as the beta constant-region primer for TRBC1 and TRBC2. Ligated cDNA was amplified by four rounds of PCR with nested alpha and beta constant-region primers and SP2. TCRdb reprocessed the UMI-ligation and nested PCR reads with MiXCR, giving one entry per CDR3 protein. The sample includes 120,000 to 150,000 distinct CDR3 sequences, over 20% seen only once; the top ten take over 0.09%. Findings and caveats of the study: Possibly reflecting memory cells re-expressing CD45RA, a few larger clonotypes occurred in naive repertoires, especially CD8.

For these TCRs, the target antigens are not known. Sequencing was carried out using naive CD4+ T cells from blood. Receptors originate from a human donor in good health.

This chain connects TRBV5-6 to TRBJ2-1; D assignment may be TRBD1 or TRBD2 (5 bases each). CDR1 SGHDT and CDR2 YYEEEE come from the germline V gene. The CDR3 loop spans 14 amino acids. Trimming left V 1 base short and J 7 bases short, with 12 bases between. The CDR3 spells CASSLLGVGNEQFF. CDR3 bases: TGTGCCAGCAGCTTGTTGGGGGTAGGAAATGAGCAGTTCTTC.

The CDR3: CASSTPPGTGRYEQYF. Written as DNA, the CDR3 is TGTGCCAGCAGTACACCACCCGGGACAGGGCGCTACGAGCAGTACTTC. V usage is TRBV6-5 and J usage is TRBJ2-7; 9 bases map to TRBD1. V gave up 5 bases and J gave up 3 bases; unmatched junction bases: 11. CDR1 is MNHEY, CDR2 SVGAGI, per germline. This CDR3 comprises 16 residues.

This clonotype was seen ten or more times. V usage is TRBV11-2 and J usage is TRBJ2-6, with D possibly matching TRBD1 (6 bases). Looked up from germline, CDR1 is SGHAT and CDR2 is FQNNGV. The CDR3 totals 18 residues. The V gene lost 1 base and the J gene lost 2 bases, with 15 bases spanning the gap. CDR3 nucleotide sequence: TGTGCCAGCAGCTTAGTGGTTATACAGGGAACTGGGGCCAACGTCCTGACTTTC. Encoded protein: CASSLVVIQGTGANVLTF.

The CDR3 DNA reads TGTGCCAGCAGCCGACAGGGGAGGGAGACCCAGTACTTC. Its translation is CASSRQGRETQYF. The genes are TRBV11-3 and TRBJ2-5; TRBD1 aligns across 8 bases. The CDR3 is 13 amino acids. Germline V gives CDR1 SGHNT, CDR2 YENEEA. V was clipped by 5 bases and J by 5 bases; unmatched bases: 4.

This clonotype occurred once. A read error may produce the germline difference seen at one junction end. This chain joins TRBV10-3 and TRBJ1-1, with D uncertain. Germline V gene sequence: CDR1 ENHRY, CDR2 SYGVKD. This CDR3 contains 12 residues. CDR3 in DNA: TGTGCCAACAGTGAGTCGAGGCTCGGCGCTTTCTTT. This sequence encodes CANSESRLGAFF.

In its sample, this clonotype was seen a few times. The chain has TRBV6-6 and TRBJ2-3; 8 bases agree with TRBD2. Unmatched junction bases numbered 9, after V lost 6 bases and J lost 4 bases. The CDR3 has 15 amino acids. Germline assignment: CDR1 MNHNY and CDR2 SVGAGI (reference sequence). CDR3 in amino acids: CASSLSGRGADTQYF. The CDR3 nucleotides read TGTGCCAGCAGCCTAAGCGGGAGAGGAGCAGATACGCAGTATTTT.

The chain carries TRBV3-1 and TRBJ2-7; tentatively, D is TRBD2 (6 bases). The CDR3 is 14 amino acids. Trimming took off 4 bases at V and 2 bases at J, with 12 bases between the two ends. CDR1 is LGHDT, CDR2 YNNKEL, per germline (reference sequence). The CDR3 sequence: CASSRSGWAYEQYF. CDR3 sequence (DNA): TGTGCCAGCAGCCGTAGCGGTTGGGCCTACGAGCAGTACTTC.

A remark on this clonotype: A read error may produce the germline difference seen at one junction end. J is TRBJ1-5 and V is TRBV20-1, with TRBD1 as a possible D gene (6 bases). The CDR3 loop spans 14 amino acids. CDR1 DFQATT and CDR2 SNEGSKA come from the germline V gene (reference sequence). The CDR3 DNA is TGCAGTTCTAGAGATACCAGGGGAAGTCAGCCCCAGCATTTT. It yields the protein CSSRDTRGSQPQHF.

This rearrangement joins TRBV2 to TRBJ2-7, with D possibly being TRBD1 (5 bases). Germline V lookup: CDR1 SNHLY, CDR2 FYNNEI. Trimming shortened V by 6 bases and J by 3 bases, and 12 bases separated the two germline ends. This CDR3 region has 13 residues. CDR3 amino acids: CASSEQDDYEQYF. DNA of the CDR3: TGTGCCAGCAGCGAACAGGACGACTACGAGCAGTACTTC.

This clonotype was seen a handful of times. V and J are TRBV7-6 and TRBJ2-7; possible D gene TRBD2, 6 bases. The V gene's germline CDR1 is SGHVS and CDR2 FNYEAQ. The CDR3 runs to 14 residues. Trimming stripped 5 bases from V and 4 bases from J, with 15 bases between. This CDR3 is CASSPTGRRYEQYF. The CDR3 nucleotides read TGTGCCAGCAGCCCCACTGGGAGGAGGTACGAGCAGTACTTC.

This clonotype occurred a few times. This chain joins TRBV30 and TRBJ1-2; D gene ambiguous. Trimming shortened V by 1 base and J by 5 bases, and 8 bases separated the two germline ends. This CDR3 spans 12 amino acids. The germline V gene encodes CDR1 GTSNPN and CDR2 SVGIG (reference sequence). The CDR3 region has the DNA TGTGCCTGGAGTGGGGAGTGGTATGGCTACACCTTC. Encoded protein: CAWSGEWYGYTF.

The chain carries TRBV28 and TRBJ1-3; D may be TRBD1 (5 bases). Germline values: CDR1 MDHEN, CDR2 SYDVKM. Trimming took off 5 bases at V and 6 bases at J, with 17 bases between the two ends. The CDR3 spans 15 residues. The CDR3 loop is CASSTQLTGPNTIYF. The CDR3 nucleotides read TGTGCCAGCAGTACACAACTCACGGGGCCAAACACCATATATTTT. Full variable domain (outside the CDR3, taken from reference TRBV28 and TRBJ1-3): DVKVTQSSRYLVKRTGEKVFLECVQDMDHENMFWYRQDPGLGLRLIYFSYDVKMKEKGDIPEGYSVSREKKERFSLILESASTNQTSMYLCASSTQLTGPNTIYFGEGSWLTVV.

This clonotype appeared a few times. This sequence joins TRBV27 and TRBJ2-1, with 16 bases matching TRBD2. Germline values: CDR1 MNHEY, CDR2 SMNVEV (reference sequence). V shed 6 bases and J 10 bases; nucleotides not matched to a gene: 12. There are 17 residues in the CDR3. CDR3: CASRYTGTSGRAVEQFF. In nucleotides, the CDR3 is TGTGCCAGCAGATATACCGGGACTAGCGGGAGGGCCGTAGAGCAGTTCTTC.

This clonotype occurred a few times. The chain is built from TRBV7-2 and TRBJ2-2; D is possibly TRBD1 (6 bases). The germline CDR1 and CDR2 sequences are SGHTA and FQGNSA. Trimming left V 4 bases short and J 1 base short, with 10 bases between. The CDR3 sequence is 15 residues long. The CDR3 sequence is CASSSQGMNTGELFF. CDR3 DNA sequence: TGTGCCAGCAGCTCACAGGGAATGAACACCGGGGAGCTGTTTTTT.

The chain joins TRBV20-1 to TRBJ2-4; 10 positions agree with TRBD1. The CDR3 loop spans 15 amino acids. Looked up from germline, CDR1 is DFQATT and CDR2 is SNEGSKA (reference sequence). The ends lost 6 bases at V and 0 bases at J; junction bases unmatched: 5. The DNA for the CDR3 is TGCAGTGCGAGGACAGGGGGGGTAGCCAAAAACATTCAGTACTTC. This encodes CSARTGGVAKNIQYF.

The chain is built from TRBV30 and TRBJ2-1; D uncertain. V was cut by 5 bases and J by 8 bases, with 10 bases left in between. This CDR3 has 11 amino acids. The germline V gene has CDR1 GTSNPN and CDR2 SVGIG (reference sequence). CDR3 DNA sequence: TGTGCCTGGGGGGTTAGGGATGAGCAGTTCTTC. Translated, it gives CAWGVRDEQFF.

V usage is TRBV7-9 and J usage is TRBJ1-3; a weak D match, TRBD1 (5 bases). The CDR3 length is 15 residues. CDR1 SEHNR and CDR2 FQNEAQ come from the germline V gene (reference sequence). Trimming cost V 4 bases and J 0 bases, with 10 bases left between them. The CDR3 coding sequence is TGTGCCAGCAGCTCTCAGGGTGACTCTGGAAACACCATATATTTT. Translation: CASSSQGDSGNTIYF.

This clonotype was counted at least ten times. The CDR3 spells CASSLLAGSSYEQYF. As DNA, the CDR3 is TGTGCCAGCAGTCTACTAGCGGGAAGCTCCTACGAGCAGTACTTC. V gene TRBV6-5 combines with J gene TRBJ2-7; 10 nucleotides align to TRBD2. This CDR3 is 15 amino acids long. Looked up from germline, CDR1 is MNHEY and CDR2 is SVGAGI. V dropped 5 bases and J dropped 0; count of bases not matched to a gene: 4.

The CDR3 DNA is TGTGCCAGCAGCCAGGGGGACACTGAAGCTTTCTTT. Amino acids: CASSQGDTEAFF. The chain combines TRBV3-1 with TRBJ1-1; maybe TRBD1 (5 bases). The V gene's germline CDR1 is LGHDT and CDR2 YNNKEL (reference sequence). This CDR3 has 12 amino acids. V was shortened by 3 bases and J by 3 bases, with 5 bases between the two germline ends. The whole variable domain, remainder taken from reference TRBV3-1 and TRBJ1-1, is DTAVSQTPKYLVTQMGNDKSIKCEQNLGHDTMYWYKQDSKKFLKIMFSYNNKELIINETVPNRFSPKSPDKAHLNLHINSLELGDSAVYFCASSQGDTEAFFGQGTRLTVV.

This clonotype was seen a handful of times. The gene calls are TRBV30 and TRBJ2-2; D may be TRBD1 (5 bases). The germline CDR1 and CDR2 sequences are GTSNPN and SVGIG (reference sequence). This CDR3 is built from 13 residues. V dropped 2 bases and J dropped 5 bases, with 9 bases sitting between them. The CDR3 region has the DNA TGTGCCTGGAGTTTGCAGGGAACCGGGGAGCTGTTTTTT. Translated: CAWSLQGTGELFF.

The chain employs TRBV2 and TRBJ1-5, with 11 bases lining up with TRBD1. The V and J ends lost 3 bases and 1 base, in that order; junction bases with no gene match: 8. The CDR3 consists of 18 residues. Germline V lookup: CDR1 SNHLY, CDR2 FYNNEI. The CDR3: CASSDRTGGSWSNQPQHF. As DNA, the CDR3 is TGTGCCAGCAGTGATCGGACAGGGGGCAGTTGGAGCAATCAGCCCCAGCATTTT.

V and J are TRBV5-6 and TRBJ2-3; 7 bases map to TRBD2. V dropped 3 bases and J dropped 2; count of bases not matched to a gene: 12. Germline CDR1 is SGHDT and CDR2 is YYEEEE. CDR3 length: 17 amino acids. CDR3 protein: CASSWASGGSNTDTQYF. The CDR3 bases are TGTGCCAGCAGCTGGGCTAGCGGCGGTTCCAACACAGATACGCAGTATTTT.

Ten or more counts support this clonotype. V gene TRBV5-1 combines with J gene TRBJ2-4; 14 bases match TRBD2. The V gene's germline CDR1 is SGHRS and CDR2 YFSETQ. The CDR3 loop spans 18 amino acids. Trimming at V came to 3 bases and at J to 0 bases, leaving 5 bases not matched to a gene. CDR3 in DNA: TGCGCCAGCAGCTCGGGACTAGCGGGAGCCTTAGCCAAAAACATTCAGTACTTC. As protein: CASSSGLAGALAKNIQYF.